This T cell receptor beta chain was captured in a study of OX40 agonist ivuxolimab in advanced cancers. Background on the study: Ivuxolimab, an antibody that agonizes OX40 (CD134), was administered to the patients. Findings and limits, study-wide: Expanded peripheral T-cell antigen specificity went undetermined.

Some clones are missing from TCRdb's copy, which holds only in-frame ones; the method was immunoSEQ multiplex PCR. In the table there are 12,000 to 15,000 clones, 91% of which are singletons. CDR1 is MNHNS, CDR2 SASEGT, per germline. Trimming removed 7 bases from V and 0 bases from J, with 16 bases in between. The CDR3 totals 15 residues. Regarding this clone: What it binds is unknown.

This specimen was CD4+ or CD8+ T cells sorted from blood, taken in a trial of the OX40 agonist ivuxolimab. The TCR was taken from an adult with an advanced solid tumor such as melanoma, head and neck, liver or kidney cancer. This sequence joins TRBV6-1 and TRBJ2-7, with D perhaps matching TRBD1 (6 bases). The CDR3 is CASNSGWGPSYEQYF. The DNA for the CDR3 is TGTGCCAGCAATAGTGGCTGGGGGCCCTCCTACGAGCAGTACTTC.